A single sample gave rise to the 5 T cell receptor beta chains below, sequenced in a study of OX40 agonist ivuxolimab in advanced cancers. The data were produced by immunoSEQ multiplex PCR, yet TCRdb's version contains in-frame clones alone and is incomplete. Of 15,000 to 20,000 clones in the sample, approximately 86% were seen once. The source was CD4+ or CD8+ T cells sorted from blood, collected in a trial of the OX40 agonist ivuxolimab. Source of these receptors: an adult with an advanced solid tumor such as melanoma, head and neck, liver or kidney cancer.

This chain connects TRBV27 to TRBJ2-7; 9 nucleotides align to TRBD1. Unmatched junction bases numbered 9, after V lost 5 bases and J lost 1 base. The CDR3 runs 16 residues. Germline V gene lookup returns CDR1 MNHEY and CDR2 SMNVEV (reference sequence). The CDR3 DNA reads TGTGCCAGCAGTCCCAGCCCGGGACAGGGATCCTACGAGCAGTACTTC. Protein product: CASSPSPGQGSYEQYF.

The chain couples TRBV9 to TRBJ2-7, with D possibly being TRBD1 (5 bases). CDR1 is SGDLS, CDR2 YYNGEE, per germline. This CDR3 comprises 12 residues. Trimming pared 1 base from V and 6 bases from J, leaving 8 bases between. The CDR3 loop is CASSVWGGEQYF. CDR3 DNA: TGTGCCAGCAGCGTATGGGGCGGCGAGCAGTACTTC.

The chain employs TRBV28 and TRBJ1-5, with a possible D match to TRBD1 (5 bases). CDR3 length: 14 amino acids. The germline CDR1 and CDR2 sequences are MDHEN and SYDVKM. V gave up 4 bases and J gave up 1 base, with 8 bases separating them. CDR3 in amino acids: CASSSTGSNQPQHF. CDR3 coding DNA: TGTGCCAGCAGTTCCACAGGAAGCAATCAGCCCCAGCATTTT. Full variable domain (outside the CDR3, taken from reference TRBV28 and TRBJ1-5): DVKVTQSSRYLVKRTGEKVFLECVQDMDHENMFWYRQDPGLGLRLIYFSYDVKMKEKGDIPEGYSVSREKKERFSLILESASTNQTSMYLCASSSTGSNQPQHFGDGTRLSIL.

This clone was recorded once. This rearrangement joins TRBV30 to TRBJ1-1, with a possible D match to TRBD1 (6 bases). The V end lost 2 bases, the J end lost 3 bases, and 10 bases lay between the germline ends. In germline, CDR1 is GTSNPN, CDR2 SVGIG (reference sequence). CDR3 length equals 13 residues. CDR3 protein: CAWSIQGYTEAFF. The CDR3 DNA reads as TGTGCCTGGAGTATACAGGGATACACTGAAGCTTTCTTT.

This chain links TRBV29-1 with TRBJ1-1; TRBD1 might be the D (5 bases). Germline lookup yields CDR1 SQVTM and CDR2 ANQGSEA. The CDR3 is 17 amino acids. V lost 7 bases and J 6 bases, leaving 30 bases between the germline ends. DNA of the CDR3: TGCAGCGCCGCCGGCACGGGTAGGGGAGGGAACTTGGCTGAAGCTTTCTTT. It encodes CSAAGTGRGGNLAEAFF.